The 8 T cell receptor beta chains below all came from one sample that was sequenced in a study of CD8+CD57+ T cells in acquired aplastic anemia. The study profiled TCR beta VDJ and CDR3 using genomic DNA as template. Via MiXCR, TCRdb re-called the reads, giving one row per CDR3 protein. The table lists 150,000 to 200,000 distinct CDR3 sequences, less than 60% of them singletons. It was patients with CD8+CD57+ cell expansion by flow cytometry who were chosen for sequencing. Sequencing used sorted CD4+, CD8+, or CD8+CD57+ T cells (not recorded which) from PBMCs. These TCRs come from a human donor with aplastic anemia.

This clonotype was seen repeatedly, ten times or more. The V gene is TRBV14, the J gene TRBJ2-2, with 8 bases matching TRBD2. Trimming took 4 bases from V and 4 from J; bases not matched to a gene: 5. CDR1 and CDR2 from the germline V gene are SGHDN and FVKESK. This CDR3 comprises 15 residues. The CDR3 region has the DNA TGTGCCAGCAGCCTCGGGGGGGCAGGCACCGGGGAGCTGTTTTTT. Its translation: CASSLGGAGTGELFF.

This clonotype was recorded once. Written as DNA, the CDR3 is TGCAGTGCTAGAGATCTTAGCGATAGCAATCAGCCCCAGCATTTT. This gives the protein CSARDLSDSNQPQHF. This chain links TRBV20-1 with TRBJ1-5; D is undetermined. V dropped 0 bases and J dropped 0 bases, with 9 bases sitting between them. Per the germline V gene, CDR1 is DFQATT and CDR2 is SNEGSKA (reference sequence). This CDR3 is built from 15 residues.

This clonotype was counted a few times. The V and J genes are TRBV29-1 and TRBJ2-3, with no clear D. V dropped 4 bases and J dropped 4 bases, with 15 bases sitting between them. CDR1 and CDR2 from the germline V gene are SQVTM and ANQGSEA. The CDR3 has 14 residues. The CDR3 DNA reads TGCAGCGTTGGGGTGATGAGCAACGCAGATACGCAGTATTTT. Its translation: CSVGVMSNADTQYF.

The chain employs TRBV5-1 and TRBJ2-7, with a tentative D call TRBD1 (5 bases). The CDR3 totals 15 residues. V was shortened by 0 bases and J by 4 bases, with 14 bases between the two germline ends. CDR1 and CDR2 (germline): SGHRS, YFSETQ. CDR3 bases: TGCGCCAGCAGCTTGGCCGGTAGGGGATTGTACGAGCAGTACTTC. It translates to CASSLAGRGLYEQYF. The variable domain in full, with the rest retrieved from reference TRBV5-1 and TRBJ2-7, is KAGVTQTPRYLIKTRGQQVTLSCSPISGHRSVSWYQQTPGQGLQFLFEYFSETQRNKGNFPGRFSGRQFSNSRSEMNVSTLELGDSALYLCASSLAGRGLYEQYFGPGTRLTVT.

This sequence joins TRBV24-1 and TRBJ2-3; perhaps TRBD1 as D (5 bases). V lost 2 bases and J 3 bases, leaving 8 bases between the germline ends. In germline, CDR1 is KGHDR, CDR2 SFDVKD. The CDR3 has 14 residues. The DNA of the CDR3 is TGTGCCACCAGTGATTGTCCAGGGACAGATACGCAGTATTTT. Translated: CATSDCPGTDTQYF.

This clonotype was seen many times. One end of the junction varies from germline; a read error may be responsible. This rearrangement joins TRBV5-4 to TRBJ2-7, with 11 bases identical to TRBD1. The CDR3 consists of 14 residues. The germline V gene has CDR1 SGHNT and CDR2 YYREEE (reference sequence). CDR3 nucleotides: TGTGCCAGCACCTTGGACAGGGGGCCCTACGAGCAGTACTTC. This codes for CASTLDRGPYEQYF.

The chain couples TRBV20-1 to TRBJ1-6, with TRBD1 as a possible D gene (5 bases). Between the trimmed V and J ends, which lost 4 bases and 7 bases, there was a span of 11 bases. This CDR3 is built from 13 residues. The germline CDR1 and CDR2 sequences are DFQATT and SNEGSKA (reference sequence). CDR3 protein: CSATDTLNSPLHF. CDR3 sequence (DNA): TGCAGTGCTACGGACACCCTGAATTCACCCCTCCACTTT.

This clonotype appeared many times. This chain uses TRBV19 with TRBJ2-1, with 10 bases identical to TRBD2. In germline, CDR1 is LNHDA, CDR2 SQIVND (reference sequence). Trimming cost V 7 bases and J 9 bases; bases outside gene matches: 15. The CDR3 extends over 16 amino acids. The CDR3 region has the DNA TGTGCCAGTAACAGCCAAAGCGGGGGGGCCTTAAGTGAGCAGTTCTTC. Protein sequence: CASNSQSGGALSEQFF.